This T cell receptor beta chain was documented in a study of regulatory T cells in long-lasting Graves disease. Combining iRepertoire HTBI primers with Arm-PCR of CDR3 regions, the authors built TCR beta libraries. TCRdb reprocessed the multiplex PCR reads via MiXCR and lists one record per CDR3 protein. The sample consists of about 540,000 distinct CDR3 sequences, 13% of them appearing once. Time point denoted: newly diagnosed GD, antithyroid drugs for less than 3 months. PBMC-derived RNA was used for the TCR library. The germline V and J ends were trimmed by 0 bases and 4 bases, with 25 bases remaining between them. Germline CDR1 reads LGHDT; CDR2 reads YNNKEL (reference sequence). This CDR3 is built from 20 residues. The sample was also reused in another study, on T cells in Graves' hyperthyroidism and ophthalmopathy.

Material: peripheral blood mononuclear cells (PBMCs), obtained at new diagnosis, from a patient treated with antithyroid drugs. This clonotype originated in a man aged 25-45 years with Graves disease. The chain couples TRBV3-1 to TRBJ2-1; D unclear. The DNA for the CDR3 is TGTGCCAGCAGCCAAGAAGATGGGCCTAATCTAGGTCGTAGATACAATGAGCAGTTCTTC. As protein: CASSQEDGPNLGRRYNEQFF.